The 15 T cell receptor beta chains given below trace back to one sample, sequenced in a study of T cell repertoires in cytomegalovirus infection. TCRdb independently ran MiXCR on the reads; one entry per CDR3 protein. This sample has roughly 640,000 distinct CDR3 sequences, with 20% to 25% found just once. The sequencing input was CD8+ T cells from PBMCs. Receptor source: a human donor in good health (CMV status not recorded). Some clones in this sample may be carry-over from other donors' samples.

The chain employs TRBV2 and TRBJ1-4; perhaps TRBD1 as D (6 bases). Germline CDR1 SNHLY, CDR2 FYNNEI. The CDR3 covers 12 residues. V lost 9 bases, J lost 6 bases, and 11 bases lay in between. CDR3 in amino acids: CARTGLDEKLFF. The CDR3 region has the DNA TGTGCCAGAACAGGGTTGGATGAAAAACTGTTTTTT.

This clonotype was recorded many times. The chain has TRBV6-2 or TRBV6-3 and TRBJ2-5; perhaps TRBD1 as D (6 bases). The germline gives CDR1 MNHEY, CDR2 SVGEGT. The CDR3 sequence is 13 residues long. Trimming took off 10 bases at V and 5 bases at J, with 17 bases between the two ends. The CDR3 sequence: CATEGWGLETQYF. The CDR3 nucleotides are TGTGCCACCGAAGGATGGGGGCTGGAGACCCAGTACTTC.

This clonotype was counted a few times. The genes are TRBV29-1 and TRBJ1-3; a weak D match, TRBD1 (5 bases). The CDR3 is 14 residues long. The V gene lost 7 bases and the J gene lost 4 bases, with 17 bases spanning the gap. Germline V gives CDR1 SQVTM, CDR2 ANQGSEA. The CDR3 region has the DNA TGCAGCGCGGACGTGCAGGGTGACGGAAACACCATATATTTT. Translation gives CSADVQGDGNTIYF. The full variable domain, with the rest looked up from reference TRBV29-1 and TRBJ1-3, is SAVISQKPSRDICQRGTSLTIQCQVDSQVTMMFWYRQQPGQSLTLIATANQGSEATYESGFVIDKFPISRPNLTFSTLTVSNMSPEDSSIYLCSADVQGDGNTIYFGEGSWLTVV.

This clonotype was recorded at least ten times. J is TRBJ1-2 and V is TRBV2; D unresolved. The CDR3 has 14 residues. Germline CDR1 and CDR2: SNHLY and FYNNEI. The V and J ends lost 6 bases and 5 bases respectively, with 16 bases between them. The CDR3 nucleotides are TGTGCCAGCAGGACTAGGTCTCTACTTTATGGCTACACCTTC. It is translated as CASRTRSLLYGYTF.

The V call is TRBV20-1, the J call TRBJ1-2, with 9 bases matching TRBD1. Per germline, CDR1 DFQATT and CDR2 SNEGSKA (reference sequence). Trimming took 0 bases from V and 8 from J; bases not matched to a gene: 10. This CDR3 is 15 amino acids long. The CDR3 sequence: CSARDIQGAFWGYTF. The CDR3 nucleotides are TGCAGTGCTAGAGATATACAGGGGGCGTTTTGGGGCTACACCTTC.

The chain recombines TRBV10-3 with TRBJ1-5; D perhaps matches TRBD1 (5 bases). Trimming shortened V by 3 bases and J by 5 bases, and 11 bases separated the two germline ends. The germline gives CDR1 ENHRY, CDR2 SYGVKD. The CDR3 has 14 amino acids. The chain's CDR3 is CAISERGSYQPQHF. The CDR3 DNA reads TGTGCCATCAGTGAAAGGGGCAGTTATCAGCCCCAGCATTTT.

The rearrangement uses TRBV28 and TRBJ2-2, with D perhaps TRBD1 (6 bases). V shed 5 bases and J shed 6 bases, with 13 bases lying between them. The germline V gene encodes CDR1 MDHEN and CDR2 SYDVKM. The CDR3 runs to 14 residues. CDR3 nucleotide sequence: TGTGCCAGCAGTCCTCAGGGGATCGCCGGGGAGCTGTTTTTT. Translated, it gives CASSPQGIAGELFF.

The CDR3 coding sequence is TGTGCCAGCAGTGTCCCCTCGGGGTTCGATCAGCCCCAGCATTTT. Translation: CASSVPSGFDQPQHF. This sequence joins TRBV6-1 and TRBJ1-5, with D unresolved. The CDR3 has 15 amino acids. Germline CDR1 is MNHNS and CDR2 is SASEGT. V lost 4 bases, J lost 5 bases, and 15 bases lay in between.

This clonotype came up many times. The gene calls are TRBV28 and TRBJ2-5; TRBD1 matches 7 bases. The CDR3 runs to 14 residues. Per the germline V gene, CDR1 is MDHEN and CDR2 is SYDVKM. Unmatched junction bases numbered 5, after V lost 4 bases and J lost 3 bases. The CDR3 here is CASSWRQGEETQYF. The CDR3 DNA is TGTGCCAGCAGTTGGCGACAGGGAGAAGAGACCCAGTACTTC.

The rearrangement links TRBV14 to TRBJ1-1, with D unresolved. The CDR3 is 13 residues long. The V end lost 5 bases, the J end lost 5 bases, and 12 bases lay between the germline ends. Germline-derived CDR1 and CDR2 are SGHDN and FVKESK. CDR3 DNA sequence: TGTGCCAGCAGCATACAAGGGCATACTGAAGCTTTCTTT. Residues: CASSIQGHTEAFF.

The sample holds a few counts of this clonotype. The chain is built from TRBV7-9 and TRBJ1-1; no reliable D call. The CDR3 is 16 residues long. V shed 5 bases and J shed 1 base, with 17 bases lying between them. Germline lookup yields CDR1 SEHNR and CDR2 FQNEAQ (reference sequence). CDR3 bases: TGTGCCAGCAGCCCGACCCGGACCACTAAGAACACTGAAGCTTTCTTT. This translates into CASSPTRTTKNTEAFF.

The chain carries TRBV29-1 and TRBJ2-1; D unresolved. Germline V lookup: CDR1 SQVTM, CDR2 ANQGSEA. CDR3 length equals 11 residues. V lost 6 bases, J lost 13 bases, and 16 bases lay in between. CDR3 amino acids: CSVPKKATQFF. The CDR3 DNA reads TGCAGCGTCCCTAAGAAGGCGACCCAGTTCTTC.

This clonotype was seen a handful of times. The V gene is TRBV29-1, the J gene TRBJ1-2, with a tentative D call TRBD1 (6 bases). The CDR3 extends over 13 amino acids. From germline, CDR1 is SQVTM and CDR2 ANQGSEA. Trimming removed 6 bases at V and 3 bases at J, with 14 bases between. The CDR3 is CSVEIGGYYGYTF. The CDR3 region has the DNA TGCAGCGTGGAGATTGGGGGCTACTATGGCTACACCTTC.

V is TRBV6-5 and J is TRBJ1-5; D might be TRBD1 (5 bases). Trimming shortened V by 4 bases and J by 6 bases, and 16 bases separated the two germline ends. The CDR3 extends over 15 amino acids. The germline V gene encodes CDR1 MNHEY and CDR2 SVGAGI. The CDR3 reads CASSFGREMGQPQHF. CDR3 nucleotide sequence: TGTGCCAGCAGTTTCGGCAGGGAAATGGGTCAGCCCCAGCATTTT.

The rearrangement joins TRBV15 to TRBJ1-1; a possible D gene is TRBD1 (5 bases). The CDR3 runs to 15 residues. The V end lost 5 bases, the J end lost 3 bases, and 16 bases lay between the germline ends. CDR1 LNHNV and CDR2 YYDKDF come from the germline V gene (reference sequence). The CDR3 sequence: CATSQRTRDDTEAFF. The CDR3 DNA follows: TGTGCCACCAGCCAACGGACAAGAGACGACACTGAAGCTTTCTTT.